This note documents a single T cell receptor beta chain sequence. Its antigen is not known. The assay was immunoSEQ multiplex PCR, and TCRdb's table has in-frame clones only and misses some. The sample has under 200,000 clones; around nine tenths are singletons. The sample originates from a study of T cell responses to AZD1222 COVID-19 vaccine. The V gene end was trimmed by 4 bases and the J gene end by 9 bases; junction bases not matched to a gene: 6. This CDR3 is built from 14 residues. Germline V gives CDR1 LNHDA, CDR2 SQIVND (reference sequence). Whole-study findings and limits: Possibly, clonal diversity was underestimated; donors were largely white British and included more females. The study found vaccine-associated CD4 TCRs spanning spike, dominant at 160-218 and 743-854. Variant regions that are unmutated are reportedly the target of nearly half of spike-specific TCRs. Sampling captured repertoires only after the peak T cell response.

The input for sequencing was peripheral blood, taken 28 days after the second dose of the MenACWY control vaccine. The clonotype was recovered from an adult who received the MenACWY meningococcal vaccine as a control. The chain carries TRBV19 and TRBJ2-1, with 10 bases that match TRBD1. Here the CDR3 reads CASSKGQGVSEQFF. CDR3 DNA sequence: TGTGCCAGTAGTAAAGGACAGGGGGTCAGTGAGCAGTTCTTC.